This T cell receptor (beta chain) was identified during a study of beta chain features in type 1 diabetes. Study-level background: Sorted cell examination encompassed approximately 110 million cells across all samples. Study-wide findings and caveats: More deletions and fewer insertions at VDJ junctions were seen in type 1 diabetes patients. Among all four CD4+ subsets, Type 1 diabetes patients had TCRB CDR3s that were moderately but significantly shorter.

With respect to this clone: Its antigen is unidentified.

Sequencing targeted expressed TCRB transcripts, as all isolated RNA had been reverse transcribed. An average around 3.8 million reads came from naive, central memory and regulatory T cell samples. Produced via immunoSEQ multiplex PCR; TCRdb's table is partial and in-frame only. The sample lists roughly 130,000 clones; roughly 17% were seen once. Germline CDR1 and CDR2: SEHNR and FQNEAQ (reference sequence). The CDR3 consists of 13 residues. V was pared by 1 base and J by 8 bases, with 9 bases between. This sequence originates from a man aged 30 to 39 with type 1 diabetes. Sequences were obtained from central memory CD4+ T cells from blood. The chain couples TRBV7-9 to TRBJ2-1, with D possibly matching TRBD2 (6 bases). The chain's CDR3 is CASSLESGDEQFF. CDR3 nucleotides: TGTGCCAGCAGCTTAGAATCGGGGGATGAGCAGTTCTTC.